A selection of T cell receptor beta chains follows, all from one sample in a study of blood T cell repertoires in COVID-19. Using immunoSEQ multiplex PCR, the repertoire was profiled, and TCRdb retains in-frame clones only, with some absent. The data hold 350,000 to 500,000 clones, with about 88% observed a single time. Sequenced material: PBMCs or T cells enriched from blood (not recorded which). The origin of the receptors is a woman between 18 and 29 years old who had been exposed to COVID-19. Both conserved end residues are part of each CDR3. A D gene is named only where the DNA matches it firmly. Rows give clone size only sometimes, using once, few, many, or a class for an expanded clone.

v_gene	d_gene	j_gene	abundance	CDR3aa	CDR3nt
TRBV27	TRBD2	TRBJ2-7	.	CASSLAGGLYEQYF	TGTGCCAGCAGTTTAGCGGGGGGGCTGTACGAGCAGTACTTC
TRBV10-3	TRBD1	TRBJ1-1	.	CAISEGTGGYTEAFF	TGTGCCATCAGTGAGGGGACAGGGGGTTACACTGAAGCTTTCTTT
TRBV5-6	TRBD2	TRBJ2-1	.	CASSPLVAGGSNEQFF	TGTGCCAGCAGCCCACTTGTAGCGGGAGGGAGCAATGAGCAGTTCTTC
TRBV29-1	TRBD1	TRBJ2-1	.	CSVQGAISYNEQFF	TGCAGCGTACAGGGGGCAATCTCCTACAATGAGCAGTTCTTC
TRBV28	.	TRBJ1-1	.	CASNPLGREAEAFF	TGTGCCAGCAACCCTTTGGGACGGGAGGCTGAAGCTTTCTTT
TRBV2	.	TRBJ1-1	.	CASLLQGIVTEAFF	TGTGCCAGCCTGCTGCAGGGAATAGTCACTGAAGCTTTCTTT
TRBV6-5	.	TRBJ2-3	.	CASQRVNWDTQYF	TGTGCCAGTCAACGGGTCAACTGGGATACGCAGTATTTT
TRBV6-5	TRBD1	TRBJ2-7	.	CASSPDRASYEQYF	TGTGCCAGCAGCCCGGACAGGGCATCCTACGAGCAGTACTTC
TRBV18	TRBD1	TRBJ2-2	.	CASSLGQALTGELFF	TGTGCCAGCTCACTGGGACAGGCTCTAACCGGGGAGCTGTTTTTT
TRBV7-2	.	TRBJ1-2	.	CASSPQQGSVGGYTF	TGTGCCAGCAGCCCGCAACAGGGATCCGTGGGTGGCTACACCTTC
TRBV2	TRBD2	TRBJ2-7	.	CASRVYGGGSSYEQYF	TGTGCCAGCAGGGTGTATGGGGGGGGGAGCTCCTACGAGCAGTACTTC
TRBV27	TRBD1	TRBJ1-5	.	CASSLAGTGDQPQHF	TGTGCCAGCAGTTTAGCGGGGACAGGTGACCAGCCCCAGCATTTT
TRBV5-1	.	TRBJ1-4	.	CASSLGGGQKLFF	TGCGCCAGCAGCTTGGGGGGCGGACAAAAACTGTTTTTT
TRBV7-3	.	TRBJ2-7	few	CASSLTAGRAGEQYF	TGTGCCAGCAGCTTAACGGCGGGACGGGCCGGCGAGCAGTACTTC
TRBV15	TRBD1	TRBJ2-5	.	CATSRAWQGARETQYF	TGTGCCACCAGCAGAGCCTGGCAGGGGGCTCGAGAGACCCAGTACTTC
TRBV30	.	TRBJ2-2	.	CASRQGGTGELFF	TGTGCCTCTCGGCAGGGTGGCACCGGGGAGCTGTTTTTT
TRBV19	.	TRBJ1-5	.	CASSIGENQPQHF	TGTGCCAGTAGTATCGGGGAGAATCAGCCCCAGCATTTT
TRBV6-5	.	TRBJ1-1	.	CASSWKRTLDTEAFF	TGTGCCAGCAGCTGGAAAAGGACATTAGACACTGAAGCTTTCTTT
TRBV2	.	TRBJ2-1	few	CASSESRGEQFF	TGTGCCAGCAGTGAAAGCCGAGGTGAGCAGTTCTTC
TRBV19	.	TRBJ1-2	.	CASSTLIDSQNYGYTF	TGTGCCAGTAGTACCTTAATCGACAGTCAGAACTATGGCTACACCTTC
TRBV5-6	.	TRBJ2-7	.	CASSLVPEWQYF	TGTGCCAGCAGCTTGGTTCCAGAATGGCAGTACTTC
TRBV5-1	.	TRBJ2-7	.	CASSLVAGGVYEQYF	TGCGCCAGCAGCTTGGTCGCGGGCGGGGTCTACGAGCAGTACTTC
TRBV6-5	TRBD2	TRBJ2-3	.	CASRRGGPDTQYF	TGTGCCAGCAGAAGGGGAGGGCCGGATACGCAGTATTTT
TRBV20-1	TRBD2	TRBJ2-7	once	CSASSRTSGGFEQYF	TGCAGTGCTAGTTCTAGGACTAGCGGGGGGTTCGAGCAGTACTTC
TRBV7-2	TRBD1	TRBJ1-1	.	CASSLQGENTEAFF	TGTGCCAGCAGCCTTCAGGGGGAAAACACTGAAGCTTTCTTT
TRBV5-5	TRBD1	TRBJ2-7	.	CASSWGQGYDEQYF	TGTGCCAGCAGCTGGGGACAGGGGTACGACGAGCAGTACTTC
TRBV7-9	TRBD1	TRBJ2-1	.	CASSLGTGGNYNEQFF	TGTGCCAGCAGCTTAGGGACAGGGGGCAACTACAATGAGCAGTTCTTC
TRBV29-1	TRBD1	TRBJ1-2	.	CAIDLTGKSYTF	TGCGCTATAGACTTGACAGGGAAAAGCTACACCTTC
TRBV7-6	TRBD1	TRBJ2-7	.	CASSLEGQGGEQYF	TGTGCCAGCAGCTTAGAGGGACAGGGAGGCGAGCAGTACTTC
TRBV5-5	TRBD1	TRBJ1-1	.	CASSRQGKGTEAFF	TGTGCCAGCAGCCGACAGGGTAAGGGGACTGAAGCTTTCTTT
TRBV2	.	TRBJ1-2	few	CASSEGLAGAYGYTF	TGTGCCAGCAGTGAAGGTTTGGCAGGGGCCTATGGCTACACCTTC
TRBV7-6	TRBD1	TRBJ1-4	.	CASRLGTGANEKLFF	TGTGCCAGCAGATTAGGGACAGGGGCTAATGAAAAACTGTTTTTT
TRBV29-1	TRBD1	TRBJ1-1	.	CSVGDSRGPEAFF	TGCAGCGTTGGGGACAGCCGGGGGCCTGAAGCTTTCTTT
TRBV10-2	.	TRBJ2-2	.	CASFHGELFF	TGCGCCAGCTTCCACGGGGAGCTGTTTTTT
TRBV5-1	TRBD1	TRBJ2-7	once	CASSLDGQAYEQYF	TGCGCCAGCAGCTTGGACGGACAGGCCTACGAGCAGTACTTC
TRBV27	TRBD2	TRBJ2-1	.	CASSQGLAGYNEQFF	TGTGCCAGCAGTCAAGGACTAGCGGGTTACAATGAGCAGTTCTTC
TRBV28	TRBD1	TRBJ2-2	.	CASSPDRENTGELFF	TGTGCCAGCAGCCCCGACAGGGAAAACACCGGGGAGCTGTTTTTT
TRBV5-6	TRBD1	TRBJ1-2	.	CASSTTGYGYTF	TGTGCCAGCAGTACGACAGGGTATGGCTACACCTTC
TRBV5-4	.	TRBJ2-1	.	CASSLATSLDNEQFF	TGTGCCAGCAGCTTAGCTACTAGCCTCGACAATGAGCAGTTCTTC
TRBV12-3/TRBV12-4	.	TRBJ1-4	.	CASTGWTNEKLFF	TGTGCCAGCACTGGCTGGACTAATGAAAAACTGTTTTTT
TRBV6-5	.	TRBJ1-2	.	CASMGLNYGYTF	TGTGCCAGCATGGGACTTAACTATGGCTACACCTTC
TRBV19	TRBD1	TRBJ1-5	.	CASSSIGQGSNQPQHF	TGTGCCAGTAGTAGCATCGGACAGGGAAGCAATCAGCCCCAGCATTTT
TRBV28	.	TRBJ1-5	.	CASSSGQPNQPQHF	TGTGCCAGCAGTTCGGGTCAGCCCAATCAGCCCCAGCATTTT
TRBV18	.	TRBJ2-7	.	CASSPVAGVEQYF	TGTGCCAGCTCACCTGTGGCAGGCGTCGAGCAGTACTTC
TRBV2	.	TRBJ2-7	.	CASSERAGSYEQYF	TGTGCCAGCAGTGAACGCGCCGGTTCCTACGAGCAGTACTTC
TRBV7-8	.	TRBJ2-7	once	CASSLGSIGYEQYF	TGTGCCAGCAGCCTCGGGAGTATTGGCTACGAGCAGTACTTC
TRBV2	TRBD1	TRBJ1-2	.	CASRDRTGEHYGYTF	TGTGCCAGCAGAGATCGGACAGGGGAGCACTATGGCTACACCTTC
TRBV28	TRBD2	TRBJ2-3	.	CASRGAGLGTDTQYF	TGTGCCAGCAGGGGAGCGGGGTTGGGTACAGATACGCAGTATTTT
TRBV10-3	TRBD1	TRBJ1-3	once	CAISIGDRGKNTIYF	TGTGCCATCAGCATTGGGGACAGGGGAAAAAACACCATATATTTT
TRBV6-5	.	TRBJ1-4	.	CASITPPGKLFF	TGTGCCAGCATCACTCCTCCGGGAAAACTGTTTTTT
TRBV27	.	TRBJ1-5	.	CASRSGLSNQPQHF	TGTGCGTCCCGTTCGGGTCTTAGCAATCAGCCCCAGCATTTT
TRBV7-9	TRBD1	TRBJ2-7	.	CASTNPGQAYEQYF	TGTGCCAGCACCAATCCCGGACAGGCCTACGAGCAGTACTTC
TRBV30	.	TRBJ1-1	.	CAWSAGVNTEAFF	TGTGCCTGGAGTGCGGGGGTTAACACTGAAGCTTTCTTT
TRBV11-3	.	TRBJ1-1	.	CASSTRQGAEAFF	TGTGCCAGCAGCACGCGCCAGGGCGCTGAAGCTTTCTTT